This is a list of T cell receptor beta chains from one sample in a study of T cells after yellow fever vaccination. TCRdb re-called the 5' RACE reads through MiXCR, storing one row per CDR3 protein. In the table there are about 170,000 distinct CDR3 sequences, 11% of which are singletons. Sequences were derived from CD8+ T cells sorted from PBMCs, sampled 15 days after the yellow fever booster vaccination. Every receptor here comes from a man aged 18 to 29 who received the YFV17D yellow fever vaccine. The CDR3 runs from the conserved cysteine through the conserved F or W. The D gene is left open where the match is weak. Only part of the rows carry a size: once, few, many, or a class if the clone is expanded.

d_gene	v_gene	j_gene	abundance	CDR3aa	CDR3nt
.	TRBV4-3	TRBJ2-6	few	CASSPYGVSGANVLTF	TGCGCCAGCAGCCCTTACGGTGTCTCTGGGGCCAACGTCCTGACTTTC
.	TRBV6-1	TRBJ1-5	.	CASSDYGVDQPQHF	TGTGCCAGCAGTGATTATGGGGTAGACCAGCCCCAGCATTTT
.	TRBV5-1	TRBJ2-5	.	CASSLSYPPPGTQYF	TGCGCCAGCAGCTTGAGTTATCCACCCCCAGGGACCCAGTACTTC
.	TRBV5-1	TRBJ2-1	.	CASSLRGTYNEQFF	TGCGCCAGCAGCTTGCGGGGAACCTACAATGAGCAGTTCTTC
TRBD2	TRBV19	TRBJ2-7	.	CASNRGLAGLDEQYF	TGTGCCAGTAATCGAGGACTAGCGGGTCTGGACGAGCAGTACTTC
.	TRBV20-1	TRBJ1-2	.	CSVIEEGYGYTF	TGCAGTGTTATCGAGGAGGGCTATGGCTACACCTTC
.	TRBV3-1	TRBJ1-5	few	CASSQDPSGASNQPQHF	TGTGCCAGCAGCCAAGATCCATCGGGGGCCAGCAATCAGCCCCAGCATTTT
.	TRBV12-3/TRBV12-4	TRBJ2-7	many	CASSYGGEQYF	TGTGCCAGCAGTTATGGGGGCGAGCAGTACTTC
TRBD2	TRBV6-5	TRBJ2-5	few	CASSYSPGGPGETQYF	TGTGCCAGCAGTTACTCGCCGGGGGGGCCCGGTGAGACCCAGTACTTC
TRBD1	TRBV6-5	TRBJ2-1	.	CASSYSDRGNEQFF	TGTGCCAGCAGTTACTCGGACAGGGGGAATGAGCAGTTCTTC
.	TRBV5-6	TRBJ1-5	.	CASSFQYNQPQHF	TGTGCCAGCAGCTTCCAGTACAATCAGCCCCAGCATTTT
.	TRBV7-6	TRBJ2-1	.	CASSLGGQANEQFF	TGTGCCAGCAGCCTAGGGGGGCAGGCCAATGAGCAGTTCTTC
.	TRBV4-1	TRBJ1-1	many	CASSQARLEQTEAFF	TGCGCCAGCAGCCAAGCACGATTGGAGCAGACTGAAGCTTTCTTT
.	TRBV15	TRBJ1-2	.	CATSRDFGGGGYGYTF	TGTGCCACCAGCAGAGATTTTGGGGGGGGTGGCTATGGCTACACCTTC
.	TRBV13	TRBJ2-3	few	CASGLGDTQYF	TGTGCCAGCGGACTTGGAGATACGCAGTATTTT
TRBD2	TRBV7-8	TRBJ2-7	few	CASSFRTSGGYLSYEQYF	TGTGCCAGCAGCTTCCGGACTAGCGGGGGGTACCTCTCCTACGAGCAGTACTTC
.	TRBV29-1	TRBJ1-1	.	CSVDRDTEAFF	TGCAGCGTTGACAGGGACACTGAAGCTTTCTTT
.	TRBV6-5	TRBJ2-4	few	CASGYPDIQYF	TGTGCCAGCGGGTACCCGGACATTCAGTACTTC
.	TRBV7-9	TRBJ2-1	many	CASRTGAASGLLTQQFF	TGTGCCAGCAGAACAGGGGCGGCTAGCGGTCTATTGACTCAGCAGTTCTTC
.	TRBV7-9	TRBJ2-7	few	CASSFYSAASYEQYF	TGTGCCAGCAGCTTTTATAGCGCGGCCTCCTACGAGCAGTACTTC
.	TRBV7-8	TRBJ1-5	few	CASSLSLQPQHF	TGTGCCAGCAGCCTGAGTCTCCAGCCCCAGCATTTT
TRBD2	TRBV4-2	TRBJ2-3	many	CASSQAGLAPTDTQYF	TGTGCCAGCAGCCAAGCGGGACTAGCCCCCACAGATACGCAGTATTTT
.	TRBV2	TRBJ1-5	.	CASSEEPPSGQPQHF	TGTGCCAGCAGTGAAGAACCCCCGAGCGGCCAGCCCCAGCATTTT
.	TRBV11-2	TRBJ2-3	.	CASSPSVGSTDTQYF	TGTGCCAGCAGCCCAAGCGTCGGAAGCACAGATACGCAGTATTTT
TRBD2	TRBV4-2	TRBJ2-7	few	CASSQETGGGALYEQYF	TGTGCCAGCAGCCAAGAGACGGGCGGGGGGGCCCTCTACGAGCAGTACTTC
.	TRBV29-1	TRBJ2-3	.	CSVYPLRADTQYF	TGCAGCGTTTACCCCCTGAGGGCAGATACGCAGTATTTT
.	TRBV6-2/TRBV6-3	TRBJ2-3	.	CASSPTRIPTDTQYF	TGTGCCAGCAGTCCTACCCGTATCCCCACAGATACGCAGTATTTT
.	TRBV4-1	TRBJ2-2	many	CASSQENSLTGELFF	TGCGCCAGCAGCCAAGAGAACTCCTTAACCGGGGAGCTGTTTTTT
.	TRBV20-1	TRBJ2-7	many	CSARKENSYEQYF	TGCAGTGCTAGAAAAGAGAACTCCTACGAGCAGTACTTC
.	TRBV19	TRBJ1-5	.	CASRGGEYSNQPQHF	TGTGCCAGTAGAGGCGGAGAGTATAGCAATCAGCCCCAGCATTTT
TRBD2	TRBV27	TRBJ2-7	few	CASSFSSGSAYEQYF	TGTGCCAGCAGTTTCTCTAGCGGCTCTGCCTACGAGCAGTACTTC
TRBD1	TRBV7-6	TRBJ2-2	few	CASVTGGEDGELFF	TGTGCCAGCGTCACAGGGGGAGAGGACGGGGAGCTGTTTTTT
.	TRBV7-9	TRBJ2-1	.	CASSTSSYSGDYNEQFF	TGTGCCAGCAGCACCTCCTCTTACTCGGGGGACTACAATGAGCAGTTCTTC
.	TRBV21-1	TRBJ1-6	.	CASSGQPFSLHF	TGTGCCAGCAGCGGACAGCCGTTTTCCCTCCACTTT
.	TRBV5-1	TRBJ2-3	.	CASSLRAGFITDTQYF	TGCGCCAGCAGCTTGAGGGCAGGGTTCATCACAGATACGCAGTATTTT
TRBD1	TRBV9	TRBJ2-3	many	CASSVEVTGGFTDTQYF	TGTGCCAGCAGCGTAGAAGTTACAGGGGGCTTCACAGATACGCAGTATTTT
.	TRBV4-3	TRBJ2-2	.	CASSQEGGRLNTGELFF	TGCGCCAGCAGCCAAGAAGGCGGACGACTGAACACCGGGGAGCTGTTTTTT
TRBD1	TRBV24-1	TRBJ1-5	.	CATSPRGDSYQPQHF	TGTGCCACTTCTCCAAGGGGGGACAGTTATCAGCCCCAGCATTTT
.	TRBV7-6	TRBJ2-6	.	CASSAETNVLTF	TGTGCCAGCAGCGCAGAAACCAACGTCCTGACTTTC
.	TRBV20-1	TRBJ2-3	few	CSAREVGTQYF	TGCAGTGCTAGAGAGGTTGGAACGCAGTATTTT
.	TRBV15	TRBJ2-6	.	CATSGRGSGANVLTF	TGTGCCACCAGCGGCAGGGGATCCGGGGCCAACGTCCTGACTTTC
.	TRBV4-1	TRBJ2-2	.	CASSQFRDSGELFF	TGCGCCAGCAGCCAATTCCGGGATAGCGGGGAGCTGTTTTTT